Presented here are 25 T cell receptor beta chains from one specimen sequenced in a study of radiotherapy plus CTLA-4 blockade in lung cancer. Libraries were prepared by immunoSEQ multiplex PCR; TCRdb keeps only in-frame clonotypes and omits some of them. The repertoire holds 20,000 or so clones, with around 86% as singletons. The source was peripheral blood, collected from a patient treated with radiotherapy plus ipilimumab. The receptors come from a human donor with non-small cell lung cancer whose response to radiotherapy plus ipilimumab could not be evaluated.

The rearrangement joins TRBV7-8 to TRBJ1-5, with D possibly being TRBD1 (5 bases). The V gene's germline CDR1 is SGHVS and CDR2 FQNEAQ. CDR3 size: 18 residues. Trimming removed 2 bases from V and 7 bases from J, with 24 bases in between. This chain's CDR3 is CASSLTIGQGVARQPQHF. For the CDR3, the DNA is TGTGCCAGCAGCTTAACTATCGGGCAGGGTGTGGCTCGGCAGCCCCAGCATTTT.

The chain carries TRBV6-5 and TRBJ1-2; D is uncertain. The CDR3 is 14 residues long. The V gene's germline CDR1 is MNHEY and CDR2 SVGAGI. V was clipped by 5 bases and J by 4 bases, with 14 bases between them. CDR3 sequence reads: CASSESHQVYGYTF. In DNA, the CDR3 is TGTGCCAGCAGTGAAAGCCATCAAGTCTATGGCTACACCTTC.

The rearrangement joins TRBV11-2 to TRBJ2-7; 7 bases map to TRBD1. CDR1 is SGHAT, CDR2 FQNNGV, per germline. J was trimmed by 0 bases and V by 1 base; bases with no gene match: 9. This CDR3 is 17 amino acids long. CDR3 coding DNA: TGTGCCAGCAGCTTAGGAGCCGGGACAGATAGCTCCTACGAGCAGTACTTC. Translating it yields CASSLGAGTDSSYEQYF.

V usage is TRBV15 and J usage is TRBJ2-3, with a tentative D call TRBD1 (6 bases). The V end lost 8 bases, the J end lost 3 bases, and 12 bases lay between the germline ends. CDR3 length equals 13 residues. Germline V gene data show CDR1 as LNHNV and CDR2 as YYDKDF (reference sequence). CDR3 residues: CATGGQVTDTQYF. In DNA form, the CDR3 reads TGTGCCACCGGGGGACAAGTAACAGATACGCAGTATTTT.

V and J are TRBV29-1 and TRBJ2-1; TRBD2 is a possible D gene (6 bases). Per the germline V gene, CDR1 is SQVTM and CDR2 is ANQGSEA. Deletions cut 8 bases from V and 4 bases from J, with 12 bases between. The CDR3 has 12 residues. The CDR3 is CSSSGGYNEQFF. As DNA, the CDR3 is TGCAGCTCCTCTGGGGGGTACAATGAGCAGTTCTTC.

The chain carries TRBV7-8 and TRBJ1-1, with 8 bases matching TRBD1. This CDR3 spans 17 amino acids. From germline, CDR1 is SGHVS and CDR2 FQNEAQ. The trim removed 2 bases at V and 3 bases at J, leaving 11 bases unmatched. CDR3: CASSLLIGTTGDTEAFF. In DNA, the CDR3 is TGTGCCAGCAGCTTACTTATCGGGACGACAGGGGACACTGAAGCTTTCTTT.

The CDR3 DNA reads as TGTGCCAGCAGCTGGGACCGCGGGGGCAATCAGCCCCAGCATTTT. The encoded protein is CASSWDRGGNQPQHF. V is TRBV6-6 and J is TRBJ1-5; D possibly corresponds to TRBD1 (5 bases). Trimming shortened V by 6 bases and J by 2 bases, and 14 bases separated the two germline ends. The germline gives CDR1 MNHNY, CDR2 SVGAGI (reference sequence). CDR3 size: 15 residues.

The V gene is TRBV18, the J gene TRBJ2-7; TRBD1 matches at 11 bases. Germline CDR1 is KGHSH and CDR2 is LQKENI. After removal of 4 bases from V and 4 bases from J, the junction contained 3 bases not matched to a gene. There are 14 residues in the CDR3. For the CDR3, the DNA is TGTGCCAGCTCACGCCGGGACAGGGGGTACGAGCAGTACTTC. This translates into CASSRRDRGYEQYF.

The gene calls are TRBV28 and TRBJ2-7, with TRBD2 matching over 8 bases. The CDR3 totals 12 residues. Germline CDR1 is MDHEN and CDR2 is SYDVKM. V dropped 10 bases and J dropped 2; count of bases not matched to a gene: 4. For the CDR3, the DNA is TGTGCCACCCGGGGGGGGCCCTACGAGCAGTACTTC. Amino acids: CATRGGPYEQYF.

This rearrangement joins TRBV6-5 to TRBJ2-2; 7 bases align to TRBD2. Trimming removed 8 bases from V and 9 bases from J; junction bases left unmatched: 15. The CDR3 contains 15 residues. CDR1 and CDR2 from the germline V gene are MNHEY and SVGAGI. This CDR3 is CASREIGTTGWELFF. CDR3 coding DNA: TGTGCCAGCCGAGAGATTGGGACTACGGGTTGGGAGCTGTTTTTT.

This chain connects TRBV6-6 to TRBJ2-7, with 9 bases that match TRBD2. The CDR3 runs to 14 residues. J gave up 3 bases and V 6 bases, and 6 bases lay outside the gene matches. Germline CDR1 MNHNY, CDR2 SVGAGI (reference sequence). The CDR3 here is CASSPRLADYEQYF. The CDR3 nucleotides read TGTGCCAGCAGCCCCAGACTAGCGGACTACGAGCAGTACTTC.

CDR3: CASSLTETGELFF. The CDR3 DNA sequence: TGCGCCAGCAGCTTGACTGAAACCGGGGAGCTGTTTTTT. V usage is TRBV5-1 and J usage is TRBJ2-2; D gene unclear. The CDR3 is 13 amino acids. The germline CDR1 and CDR2 sequences are SGHRS and YFSETQ. V lost 1 base and J 5 bases, leaving 6 bases between the germline ends. Together with reference TRBV5-1 and TRBJ2-2, the CDR3 gives the full variable domain: KAGVTQTPRYLIKTRGQQVTLSCSPISGHRSVSWYQQTPGQGLQFLFEYFSETQRNKGNFPGRFSGRQFSNSRSEMNVSTLELGDSALYLCASSLTETGELFFGEGSRLTVL.

The rearrangement uses TRBV7-2 and TRBJ2-5, with 8 positions matching TRBD2. The V and J ends lost 4 bases and 5 bases, in that order; junction bases with no gene match: 6. The germline CDR1 and CDR2 sequences are SGHTA and FQGNSA. This CDR3 spans 14 amino acids. This chain's CDR3 is CASSSPGGHETQYF. The CDR3 nucleotides read TGTGCCAGCAGCTCCCCGGGGGGGCATGAGACCCAGTACTTC.

This clone has a single count. The genes are TRBV19 and TRBJ1-2; 7 bases agree with TRBD1. In germline, CDR1 is LNHDA, CDR2 SQIVND (reference sequence). The V segment lost 5 bases and the J segment 1 base; nucleotides outside the gene matches: 10. This CDR3 is built from 16 residues. The CDR3: CASSSHQGVVNYGYTF. The CDR3 nucleotides are TGTGCCAGTAGTTCCCACCAGGGGGTAGTTAACTATGGCTACACCTTC.

In its sample, this clone was seen once. This chain joins TRBV6-1 and TRBJ1-4, with D possibly being TRBD1 (5 bases). The CDR3 sequence is 13 residues long. The V gene lost 11 bases and the J gene lost 7 bases, with 17 bases spanning the gap. Germline V gene lookup returns CDR1 MNHNS and CDR2 SASEGT. As DNA, the CDR3 is TGTGCCGGAACAGGTGGGGGGGGTGAAAAACTGTTTTTT. Translation: CAGTGGGGEKLFF.

This clone was counted once. The chain carries TRBV18 and TRBJ2-3; tentative D call: TRBD1 (6 bases). Trimming removed 3 bases from V and 2 bases from J, with 9 bases in between. CDR1 and CDR2 (germline): KGHSH, LQKENI. The CDR3 extends over 14 amino acids. The CDR3 reads CASSPGQSTDTQYF. The CDR3 nucleotides read TGTGCCAGCTCACCCGGACAGTCCACAGATACGCAGTATTTT.

The chain couples TRBV5-6 to TRBJ1-2; the D is unclear. CDR1 SGHDT and CDR2 YYEEEE come from the germline V gene. The CDR3 is 13 amino acids. Deletions cut 0 bases from V and 4 bases from J, with 7 bases between. The CDR3 reads CASSLGGSYGYTF. The CDR3 coding sequence is TGTGCCAGCAGCTTGGGCGGGTCCTATGGCTACACCTTC.

The CDR3 DNA reads as TGTGCCAGCAGCTTAGTGGGAGGTGCGGTCCAGTATGGCTACACCTTC. Translating it yields CASSLVGGAVQYGYTF. The V and J genes are TRBV11-2 and TRBJ1-2, with unresolved D. Looked up from germline, CDR1 is SGHAT and CDR2 is FQNNGV. V gave up 1 base and J gave up 5 bases, with 17 bases separating them. CDR3 length equals 16 residues.

The V call is TRBV19, the J call TRBJ1-1, with 7 bases lining up with TRBD1. CDR1 is LNHDA and CDR2 is SQIVND in the germline V gene (reference sequence). Trimming at V came to 10 bases and at J to 6 bases, leaving 8 bases not matched to a gene. The CDR3 length is 12 residues. The CDR3 DNA reads TGTGCCACTGGGCAGGGGGTAGCTGAAGCTTTCTTT. Translating it yields CATGQGVAEAFF.

The chain uses TRBV6-6 and TRBJ1-1; D gene ambiguous. The CDR3 length is 14 residues. Germline assignment: CDR1 MNHNY and CDR2 SVGAGI (reference sequence). With 6 bases removed from V and 1 base from J, the gap between germline ends came to 12 bases. CDR3 sequence reads: CASSLGRENTEAFF. The CDR3 nucleotides read TGTGCCAGCAGCCTCGGACGGGAGAACACTGAAGCTTTCTTT.

The chain carries TRBV28 and TRBJ2-1, with TRBD2 identical over 7 bases. The CDR3 runs to 16 residues. V was clipped by 8 bases and J by 3 bases; unmatched bases: 13. The germline V gene has CDR1 MDHEN and CDR2 SYDVKM. The CDR3 loop reads CASSTLRDYDYNEQFF. The CDR3 DNA reads as TGTGCCAGCTCCACACTCCGGGACTATGACTACAATGAGCAGTTCTTC.

This clone was counted between two and nine times. The chain uses TRBV28 and TRBJ1-5; possibly TRBD1 for D (5 bases). Trimming left V 3 bases short and J 9 bases short, with 12 bases between. Germline values: CDR1 MDHEN, CDR2 SYDVKM. The CDR3 runs 13 residues. The DNA of the CDR3 is TGTGCCAGCAGTTTGAGACCCGGGGGGCCCCAGCATTTT. It specifies CASSLRPGGPQHF.

Here the CDR3 DNA reads TGCAGCGTACAACAGGGTGGAGGCTACACCTTC. Translated: CSVQQGGGYTF. The rearrangement links TRBV29-1 to TRBJ1-2, with D maybe TRBD1 (6 bases). V was pared by 6 bases and J by 8 bases, with 13 bases between. This CDR3 has 11 amino acids. In germline, CDR1 is SQVTM, CDR2 ANQGSEA.

The chain combines TRBV9 with TRBJ1-2; 11 bases match TRBD1. CDR3 length: 15 amino acids. The germline V gene has CDR1 SGDLS and CDR2 YYNGEE. V dropped 4 bases and J dropped 4; count of bases not matched to a gene: 6. CDR3 nucleotide sequence: TGTGCCAGCAGCAAGGGACAGGGGGTGGGCTATGGCTACACCTTC. This encodes CASSKGQGVGYGYTF.

The rearrangement uses TRBV5-8 and TRBJ2-7; 9 bases match TRBD1. CDR1 is SGHTS, CDR2 YDEGEE, per germline. The length of the CDR3 is 14 residues. Germline trimming cut 3 bases from V and 6 bases from J; bases unmatched to any gene: 7. The CDR3 is CASSSRDRVGEQYF. In nucleotides, the CDR3 is TGTGCCAGCAGCTCCCGGGACAGGGTGGGCGAGCAGTACTTC.